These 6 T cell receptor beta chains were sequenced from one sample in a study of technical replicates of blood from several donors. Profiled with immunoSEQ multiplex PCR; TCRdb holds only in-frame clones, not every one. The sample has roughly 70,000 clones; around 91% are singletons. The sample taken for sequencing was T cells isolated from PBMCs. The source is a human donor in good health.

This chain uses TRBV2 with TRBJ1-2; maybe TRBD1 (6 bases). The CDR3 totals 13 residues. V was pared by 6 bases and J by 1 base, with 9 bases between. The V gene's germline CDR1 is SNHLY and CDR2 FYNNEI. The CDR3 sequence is CASRADSNYGYTF. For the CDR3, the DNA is TGTGCCAGCAGAGCGGACAGTAACTATGGCTACACCTTC.

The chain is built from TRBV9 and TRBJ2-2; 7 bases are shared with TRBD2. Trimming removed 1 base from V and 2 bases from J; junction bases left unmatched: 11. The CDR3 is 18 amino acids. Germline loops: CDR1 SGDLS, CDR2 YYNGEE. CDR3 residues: CASSVPAGLNPNTGELFF. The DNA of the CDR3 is TGTGCCAGCAGCGTACCCGCGGGACTAAATCCAAACACCGGGGAGCTGTTTTTT. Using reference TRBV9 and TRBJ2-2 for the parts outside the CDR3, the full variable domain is DSGVTQTPKHLITATGQRVTLRCSPRSGDLSVYWYQQSLDQGLQFLIQYYNGEERAKGNILERFSAQQFPDLHSELNLSSLELGDSALYFCASSVPAGLNPNTGELFFGEGSRLTVL.

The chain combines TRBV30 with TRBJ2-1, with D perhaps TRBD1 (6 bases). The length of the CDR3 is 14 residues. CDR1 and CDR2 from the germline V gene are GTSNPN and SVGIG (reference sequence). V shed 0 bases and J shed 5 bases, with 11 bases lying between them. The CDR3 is CAWSVLEGDNEQFF. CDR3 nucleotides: TGTGCCTGGAGTGTACTTGAGGGGGACAATGAGCAGTTCTTC.

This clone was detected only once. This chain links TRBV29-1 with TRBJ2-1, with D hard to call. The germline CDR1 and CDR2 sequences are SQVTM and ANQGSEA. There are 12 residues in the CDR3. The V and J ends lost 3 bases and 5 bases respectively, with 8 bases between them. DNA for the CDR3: TGCAGCGTTGATGCCGGTGACAATGAGCAGTTCTTC. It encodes CSVDAGDNEQFF.

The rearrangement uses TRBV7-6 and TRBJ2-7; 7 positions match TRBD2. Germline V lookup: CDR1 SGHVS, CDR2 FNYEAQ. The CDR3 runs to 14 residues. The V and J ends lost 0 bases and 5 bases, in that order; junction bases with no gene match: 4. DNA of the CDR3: TGTGCCAGCAGCTTAGCGGGAGGGCCCAACGAGCAGTACTTC. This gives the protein CASSLAGGPNEQYF.

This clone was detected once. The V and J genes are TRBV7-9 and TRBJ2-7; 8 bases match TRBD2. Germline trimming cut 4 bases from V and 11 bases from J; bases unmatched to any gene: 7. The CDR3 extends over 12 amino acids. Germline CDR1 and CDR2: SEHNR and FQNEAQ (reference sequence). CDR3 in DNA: TGTGCCAGCAGCTGGTCAGCGGGAGATGAGTACTTC. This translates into CASSWSAGDEYF. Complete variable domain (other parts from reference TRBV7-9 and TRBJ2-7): DTGVSQNPRHKITKRGQNVTFRCDPISEHNRLYWYRQTLGQGPEFLTYFQNEAQLEKSRLLSDRFSAERPKGSFSTLEIQRTEQGDSAMYLCASSWSAGDEYFGPGTRLTVT.